This record covers a single TCR beta chain. Its target antigen remains unknown. No base quality information exists; no much larger clone differs at one position. This entry is derived from a study of memory CD8 T cells in hepatitis C reinfection (TCRdb year 2017). A note on the overall study: Two consecutive HCV infections were spontaneously resolved by three donors, whereas a primary infection was cleared by two donors who then became chronically infected after reinfection. In the reinfection study, participants with a resolved prior HCV infection were followed up every 3 months. The study tracked the TCR beta repertoire of virus-specific CD8 T cells longitudinally across an HCV reinfection episode in five donors. Between the late 2000s and the early 2010s, roughly five reinfection cases that had stored pre-reinfection samples were identified. HCV reinfection was defined as a positive HCV RNA test following two negative tests taken at least 60 days apart. Pre-reinfection samples were obtained between 55 and 20 weeks before detection of reinfection.

The research as a whole found: Because only a handful of donors were included, definitive conclusions about public clonotypes linked to secondary clearance could not be reached by the study.

Receptor amplification or capture employed the immunoSEQ multiplex PCR assay. Genomic DNA was extracted from the sorted cells, and Adaptive Biotechnologies' automated high-throughput method was used to sequence the TCR beta V, D and J regions. A two-step, bias-controlled multiplex PCR was used to amplify the CDR3 regions. Amplified TCR beta libraries were sequenced on an Illumina instrument. Processing in the source paper ran as follows. Demultiplexed reads were processed to reduce amplification and sequencing bias, and the IMGT database was used to assign CDR3 sequences to gene families. Repertoire data were analyzed with ImmunoSEQ software version 2.0. Clonotype lists were filtered to remove out-of-frame sequences as well as sequences containing stop codons in the CDR3. Clonotypes below 0.01% frequency were excluded because they corresponded to less than one cell. Richness was calculated by dividing observed richness by the number of input cells, and evenness was calculated by dividing Shannon entropy by the log of observed richness. Repertoire diversity and the similarity between time points were measured using Simpson diversity and Morisita-Horn overlap indices. Clonotypes were categorized as dominant (>1%), sub-dominant (0.5-0.99%), low abundance (0.1-0.49%) or lowest abundance (<0.1%). The germline index was obtained by subtracting total nucleotide additions from total CDR3 length and then dividing the result by total CDR3 length. TCRdb obtained this table from immuneACCESS and retained in-frame rearrangements with V and J assigned. These tables miss some clones; where compared with another copy, unresolved V genes account for less than half of the shortfall, and the remainder is unexplained. That table supplies the V and J calls and clone size; D and trimming were determined from the DNA. Present in this sample are under 60,000 clones, over 85% of which were seen just once. Less than 1.2% of the sample goes to the ten largest clones.

Interpreted using the paper, the time point label stands for: pre-reinfection, 55 to 20 weeks before reinfection detection. Sorted cells were sequenced directly ex vivo, without in vitro expansion prior to TCR sequencing. The donors were people who inject drugs and were enrolled in the Montreal Acute Hepatitis C Cohort Study (HEPCO) in Canada. Total naive CD8 T cells, sorted as viable CD3+ CD8+ CD45RO-, came from two donors at all three reinfection time points as controls. Before sorting, cryopreserved peripheral blood mononuclear cells were thawed, and CD8 T cells were purified from the thawed cells. CD8 T cells were enriched by negative selection with the MACS CD8+ T cell Isolation Kit. Cell sorting was done on a BD FACSAria II sorter with FACSDiva software, and data were analyzed with FlowJo. The TCR was taken from a young man with hepatitis C virus infection. The sequenced sample was naive CD8+ T cells sorted from blood. In the paper's terms, the cell subset or site label means: total naive CD8+CD45RO- T cells.

The CDR3 protein is CASSYRGGQGYTF. The nucleotide sequence reads TGTGCCAGCAGTTACCGGGGGGGCCAAGGCTACACCTTC. The chain uses TRBV6-5 and TRBJ1-2; tentative D gene TRBD1, with 6 bases matching. The CDR3 measures 13 amino acids from cysteine to phenylalanine. Only the CDR3 DNA is retained, 39 bases long and in frame from the first base. V gives up 2 bases and J gives up 8 bases, and the segment between their germline ends measures 12 bases. From a lookup of the germline V gene, CDR1 and CDR2 are MNHEY and SVGAGI.